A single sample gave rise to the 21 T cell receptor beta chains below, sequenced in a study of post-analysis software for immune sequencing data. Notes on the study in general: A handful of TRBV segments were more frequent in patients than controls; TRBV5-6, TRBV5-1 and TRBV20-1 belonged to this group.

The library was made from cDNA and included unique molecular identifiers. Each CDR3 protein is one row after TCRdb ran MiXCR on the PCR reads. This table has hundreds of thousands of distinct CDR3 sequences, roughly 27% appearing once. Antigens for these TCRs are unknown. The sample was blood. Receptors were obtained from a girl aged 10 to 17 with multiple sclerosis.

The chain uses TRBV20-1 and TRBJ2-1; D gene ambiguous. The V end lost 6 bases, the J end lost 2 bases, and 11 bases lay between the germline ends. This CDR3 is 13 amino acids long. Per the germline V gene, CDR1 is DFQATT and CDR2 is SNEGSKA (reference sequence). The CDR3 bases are TGCAGTGCCCCCAGCGACACCTACAATGAGCAGTTCTTC. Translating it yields CSAPSDTYNEQFF.

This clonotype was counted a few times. The CDR3 DNA is TGTGCCAGCAGCCCCACTCTTACTCCTAGGGGAGATACGCAGTATTTT. Its translation: CASSPTLTPRGDTQYF. The chain has TRBV7-9 and TRBJ2-3; D perhaps matches TRBD1 (5 bases). Trimming removed 5 bases from V and 5 bases from J, with 20 bases in between. This CDR3 comprises 16 residues. Germline values: CDR1 SEHNR, CDR2 FQNEAQ (reference sequence).

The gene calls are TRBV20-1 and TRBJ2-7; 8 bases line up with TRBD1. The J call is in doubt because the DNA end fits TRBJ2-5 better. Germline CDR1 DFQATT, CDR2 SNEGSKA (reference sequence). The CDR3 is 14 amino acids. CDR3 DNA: TGCAGTGCTCGCGCGAGACAGGGGCTGGAGACCCAGTACTTC. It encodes CSARARQGLETQYF.

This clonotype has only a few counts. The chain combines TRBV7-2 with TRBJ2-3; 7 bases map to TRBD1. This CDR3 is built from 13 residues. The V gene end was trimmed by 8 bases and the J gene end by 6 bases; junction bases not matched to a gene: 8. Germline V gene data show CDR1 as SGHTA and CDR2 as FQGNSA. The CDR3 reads CASLGQLGDTQYF. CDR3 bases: TGTGCCAGCTTGGGACAGCTCGGGGATACGCAGTATTTT.

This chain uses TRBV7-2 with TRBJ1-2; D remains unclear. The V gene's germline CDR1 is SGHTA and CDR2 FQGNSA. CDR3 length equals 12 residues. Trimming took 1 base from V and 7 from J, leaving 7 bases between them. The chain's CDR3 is CASSLGGRGYTF. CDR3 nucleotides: TGTGCCAGCAGCTTAGGGGGTCGTGGCTACACCTTC.

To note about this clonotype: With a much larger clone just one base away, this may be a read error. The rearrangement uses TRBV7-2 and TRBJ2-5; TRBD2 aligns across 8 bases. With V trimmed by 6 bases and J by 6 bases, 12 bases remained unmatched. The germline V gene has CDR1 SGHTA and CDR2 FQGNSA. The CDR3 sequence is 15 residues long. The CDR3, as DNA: TGTGCCAGCAGGGAGGGCAGCGGGAGTTGGAAGACCCAGTACTTC. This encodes CASREGSGSWKTQYF.

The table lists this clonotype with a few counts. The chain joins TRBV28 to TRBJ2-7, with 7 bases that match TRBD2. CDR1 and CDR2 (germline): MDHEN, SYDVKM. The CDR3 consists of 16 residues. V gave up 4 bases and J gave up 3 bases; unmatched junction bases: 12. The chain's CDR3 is CASSSLASGAHYEQYF. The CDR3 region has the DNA TGTGCCAGCAGTTCCTTGGCCAGCGGGGCACACTACGAGCAGTACTTC.

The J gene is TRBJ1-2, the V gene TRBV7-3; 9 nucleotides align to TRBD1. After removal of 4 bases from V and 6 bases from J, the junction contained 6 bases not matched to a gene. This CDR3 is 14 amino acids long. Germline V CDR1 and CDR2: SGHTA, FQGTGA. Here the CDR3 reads CASSSGQGRNGYTF. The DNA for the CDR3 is TGTGCCAGCAGCTCCGGACAGGGGCGAAATGGCTACACCTTC.

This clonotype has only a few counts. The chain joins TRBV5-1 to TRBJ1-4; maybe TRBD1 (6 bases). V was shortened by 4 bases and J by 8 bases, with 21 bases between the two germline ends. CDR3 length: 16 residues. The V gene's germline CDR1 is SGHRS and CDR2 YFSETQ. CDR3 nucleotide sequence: TGCGCCAGCAGCCCGGGGAGGACAGAAACGAGGGAAAAACTGTTTTTT. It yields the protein CASSPGRTETREKLFF.

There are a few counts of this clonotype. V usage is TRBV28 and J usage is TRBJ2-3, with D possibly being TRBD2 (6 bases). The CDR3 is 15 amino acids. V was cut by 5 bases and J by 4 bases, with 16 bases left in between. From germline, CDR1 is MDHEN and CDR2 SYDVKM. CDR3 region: CASSPDYPGADTQYF. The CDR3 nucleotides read TGTGCCAGCAGTCCGGACTACCCGGGAGCAGATACGCAGTATTTT.

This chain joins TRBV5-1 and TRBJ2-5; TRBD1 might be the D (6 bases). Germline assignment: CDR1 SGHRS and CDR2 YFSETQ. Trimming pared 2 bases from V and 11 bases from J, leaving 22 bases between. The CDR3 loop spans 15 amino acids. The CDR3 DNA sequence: TGCGCCAGCAGCTTAGTCCCAGGGGAATACAATGAGCAGTACTTC. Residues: CASSLVPGEYNEQYF.

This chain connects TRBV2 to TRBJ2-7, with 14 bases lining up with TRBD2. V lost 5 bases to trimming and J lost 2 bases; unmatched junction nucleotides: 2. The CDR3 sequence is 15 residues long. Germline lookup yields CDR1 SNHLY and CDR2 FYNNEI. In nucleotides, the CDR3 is TGTGCCAGCAGTCGGACTAGCGGGGGGACCTACGAGCAGTACTTC. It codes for CASSRTSGGTYEQYF.

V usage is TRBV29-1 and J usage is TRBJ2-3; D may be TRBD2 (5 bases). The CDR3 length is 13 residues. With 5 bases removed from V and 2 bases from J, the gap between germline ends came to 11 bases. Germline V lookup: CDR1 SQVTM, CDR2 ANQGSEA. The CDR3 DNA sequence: TGCAGCGTTATCCTAGCAGACACAGATACGCAGTATTTT. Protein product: CSVILADTDTQYF.

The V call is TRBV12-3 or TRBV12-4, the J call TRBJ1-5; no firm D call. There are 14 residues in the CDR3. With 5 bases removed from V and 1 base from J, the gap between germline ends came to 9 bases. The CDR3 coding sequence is TGTGCCAGCAGTCAGACACTAAGCAATCAGCCCCAGCATTTT. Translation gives CASSQTLSNQPQHF.

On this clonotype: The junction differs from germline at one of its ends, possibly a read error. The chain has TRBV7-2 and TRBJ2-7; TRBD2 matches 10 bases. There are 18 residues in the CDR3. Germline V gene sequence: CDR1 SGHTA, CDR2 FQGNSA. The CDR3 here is CAGSLAIRSGGASYEQYF. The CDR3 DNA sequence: TGTGCCGGCAGCTTAGCTATACGGAGCGGGGGGGCCTCCTACGAGCAGTACTTC.

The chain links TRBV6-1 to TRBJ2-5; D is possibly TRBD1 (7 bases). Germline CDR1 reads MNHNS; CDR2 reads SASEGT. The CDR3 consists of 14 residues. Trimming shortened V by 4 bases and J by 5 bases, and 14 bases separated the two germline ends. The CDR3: CASSVLAGGETQYF. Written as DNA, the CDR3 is TGTGCCAGCAGTGTACTCGCAGGGGGGGAGACCCAGTACTTC.

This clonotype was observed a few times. In nucleotides, the CDR3 is TGCAGCCAACGGACTGCGACGGAGGGTAGCTACGAGCAGTACTTC. Translation: CSQRTATEGSYEQYF. V gene TRBV29-1 combines with J gene TRBJ2-7; D is possibly TRBD2 (6 bases). Trimming pared 8 bases from V and 3 bases from J, leaving 23 bases between. CDR1 is SQVTM and CDR2 is ANQGSEA in the germline V gene. The CDR3 has 15 residues.

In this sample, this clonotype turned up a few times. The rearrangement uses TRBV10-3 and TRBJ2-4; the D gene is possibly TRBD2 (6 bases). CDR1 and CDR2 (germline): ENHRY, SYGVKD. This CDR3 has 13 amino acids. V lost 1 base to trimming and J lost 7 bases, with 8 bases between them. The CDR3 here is CAISELGGNIQYF. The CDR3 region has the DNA TGTGCCATCAGTGAGTTAGGAGGGAACATTCAGTACTTC.

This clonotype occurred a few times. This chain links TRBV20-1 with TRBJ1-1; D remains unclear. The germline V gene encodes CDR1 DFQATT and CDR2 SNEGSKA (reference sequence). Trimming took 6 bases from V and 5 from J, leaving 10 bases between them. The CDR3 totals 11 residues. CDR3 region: CSAPGKTEAFF. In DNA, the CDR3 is TGCAGTGCACCTGGGAAAACTGAAGCTTTCTTT.

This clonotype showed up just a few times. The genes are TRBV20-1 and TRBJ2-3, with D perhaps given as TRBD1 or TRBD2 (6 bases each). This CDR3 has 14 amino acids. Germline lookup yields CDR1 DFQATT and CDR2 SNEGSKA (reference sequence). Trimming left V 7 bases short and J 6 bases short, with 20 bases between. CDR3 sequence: CSGVGGATTDTQYF. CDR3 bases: TGCAGTGGGGTGGGGGGCGCGACTACCGATACGCAGTATTTT.

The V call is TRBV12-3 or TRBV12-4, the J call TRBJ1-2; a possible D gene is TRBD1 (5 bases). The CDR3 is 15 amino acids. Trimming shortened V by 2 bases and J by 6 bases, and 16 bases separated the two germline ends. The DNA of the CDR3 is TGTGCCAGCAGTTTAAACGGTTTAGGGACCGATGGCTACACCTTC. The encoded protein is CASSLNGLGTDGYTF.